This entry describes one T cell receptor (beta chain). The sample holds many counts of this clonotype. The target of this receptor is not known. No clone much larger than this one lies a single base away; base qualities are absent. TCR beta CDR3 regions were amplified from RNA transcripts. For the first round of RT-PCR on the TCR CDR3, the HTBI primer set was used together with the Qiagen OneStep RT-PCR kit. Libraries were constructed in a second round of multiplex PCR, after which size selection and purification were carried out. Libraries were sequenced paired-end with 100 bp reads on an Illumina HiSeq2000. The authors processed their data as follows. SOAPnuke was used to process the raw data, removing reads that contained adapters or uncalled bases, had a mean Phred below 15, or lacked an exact match to the constant primer or identifier. COPE v1.2.5 was used to merge high-quality paired reads, and clonotypes were defined as unique nucleotide sequences. Clonotypes were aligned to IMGT TRBV, TRBD and TRBJ reference segments using MiTCR v1.1. Only V-J combinations with frequency above 0.0001, covering approximately 99% of repertoires, were analysed. A TCS score was defined as the ratio of F50 (clonal expansion) to E x V (chaos), with BLOSUM62-based TCRdist applied between CDR3 peptides within each V-J. Welch's t-statistics and random forest reduced fewer than 550 V-J features to under 15, which were used in a naive Bayes classifier (R e1071). TCRdb redid the processing of the public reads, applying fastp at Q25 and MiXCR, and retained in-frame beta chains. Rows with one shared CDR3 protein collapse into an entry with the most common genes and DNA. The V and J calls here are based on TCRdb, not the publication. This sample comprises approximately 570,000 distinct CDR3 sequences, 15% to 20% of them detected only once. About 45% of the sample comes from the top ten.

This sample was included in a study of T cells in Graves' hyperthyroidism and ophthalmopathy (dated by TCRdb to about 2019). For the wider study: Peripheral blood samples were taken at the time of initial diagnosis, prior to any treatment. An independent validation cohort of under 20 hyperthyroidism patients and more than 15 patients who later progressed to ophthalmopathy tested prospective prediction of ophthalmopathy. According to the paper, TCR Vbeta CDR3 sequencing was carried out on 135 peripheral blood samples, which came from about 45 ophthalmopathy, roughly 75 hyperthyroidism and roughly 17 progressor patients. The study also compared thyroid tissue and blood T-cell repertoires from several Graves' hyperthyroidism patients. TCR V-J signatures able to tell the groups apart were searched for in a discovery cohort of around 95 patients, of whom over 40 had Graves' ophthalmopathy and about 55 had stable Graves' hyperthyroidism. After sampling, hyperthyroidism patients received methimazole starting at 30 mg daily, and ophthalmopathy patients received high-dose intravenous methylprednisolone. For training and testing, the 80 to 100 patients in the discovery cohort were randomly divided in a 7:3 ratio. On the study overall, not on this receptor specifically: Sample size was not statistically predetermined, and investigators were not blinded to group allocation. Most expanded thyroid clonotypes (frequency above 0.001) were also detected in blood, a finding suggesting that blood repertoires may reflect thyroid immune responses. In validation, the model predicted progression to ophthalmopathy with around 71% sensitivity and 72.22% specificity, a median of about six months before onset. A 13 V-J signature model separated ophthalmopathy from stable hyperthyroidism, with approximately 87% sensitivity and 81.08% specificity in cross-validation and 80%/75% in testing.

Ophthalmopathy patients had moderately to severely active disease, with a Clinical Activity Score of 3 or more, a NOSPECS grade of 4 or more, and a disease duration of less than 3 months. The study excluded patients with uncontrolled infections, other autoimmune diseases, pregnancy or lactation. Clinical symptoms, serum thyroxine and TRAb, thyroid ultrasound, and orbital computed tomography formed the basis for the diagnoses. PBMCs were isolated from around 10 ml of fresh peripheral blood by Ficoll-Paque density gradient centrifugation. Total RNA was extracted with Trizol reagent, and quality was checked on an Agilent 2100 Bioanalyzer. CDR1 and CDR2, looked up from the germline V gene, are SNHLY and FYNNEI. The CDR3 sequence holds 13 residues, the cysteine and phenylalanine included. The DNA shown is the 39-base CDR3, in frame from base 1. V sheds 6 bases and J sheds 1 base, leaving 9 bases between their ends.

The chain employs TRBV2 and TRBJ1-1; D gene: possibly TRBD1, on 6 matching bases. The TCR was taken from a middle-aged man with Graves' ophthalmopathy. The sequencing input was blood. The nucleotide sequence reads as follows: TGTGCCAGCAGGGACAGCCAGAACACTGAAGCTTTCTTT. This encodes CASRDSQNTEAFF.